The 26 T cell receptor beta chains in this list originate from one sample, sequenced in a study of T cell responses to AZD1222 COVID-19 vaccine. Assay used: immunoSEQ multiplex PCR; TCRdb lists only in-frame clones, some missing. The table records some 120,000 clones, approximately 85% of them present only once. The specimen was peripheral blood, collected on day 0 of MenACWY control vaccination. Source of these receptors: an adult in good health.

This sequence joins TRBV24-1 and TRBJ2-7, with 12 bases identical to TRBD1. J gave up 6 bases and V 10 bases, and 3 bases lay outside the gene matches. The CDR3 is made up of 12 amino acids. The germline V gene encodes CDR1 KGHDR and CDR2 SFDVKD. CDR3 in DNA: TGTGCCACTGGGACAGGGGGCGGCGAGCAGTACTTC. Translated, it gives CATGTGGGEQYF.

This clone has just a few counts. The genes are TRBV6-5 and TRBJ2-2, with D uncertain. V lost 7 bases and J lost 0, with 9 bases in between. Germline V lookup: CDR1 MNHEY, CDR2 SVGAGI. The CDR3 sequence is 14 residues long. In DNA form, the CDR3 reads TGTGCCAGCACCACCGGGCCGAACACCGGGGAGCTGTTTTTT. It codes for CASTTGPNTGELFF.

V gene TRBV30 combines with J gene TRBJ2-7, with unresolved D. Deletions cut 0 bases from V and 3 bases from J, with 9 bases between. Per the germline V gene, CDR1 is GTSNPN and CDR2 is SVGIG (reference sequence). This CDR3 spans 13 amino acids. The CDR3 reads CAWSVTEYYEQYF. As DNA, the CDR3 is TGTGCCTGGAGTGTAACCGAGTACTACGAGCAGTACTTC.

This chain joins TRBV28 and TRBJ2-2; 9 bases line up with TRBD1. Trimming removed 3 bases from V and 7 bases from J; junction bases left unmatched: 3. Germline lookup yields CDR1 MDHEN and CDR2 SYDVKM. The CDR3 is 14 amino acids. The CDR3 is CASSFWTGVGELFF. The CDR3 nucleotides are TGTGCCAGCAGTTTCTGGACAGGGGTCGGGGAGCTGTTTTTT.

This clone has just a few counts. The chain employs TRBV15 and TRBJ2-2, with 8 bases aligning to TRBD2. The CDR3 length is 17 residues. J gave up 6 bases and V 0 bases, and 9 bases lay outside the gene matches. CDR1 LNHNV and CDR2 YYDKDF come from the germline V gene (reference sequence). The CDR3 bases are TGTGCCACCAGCAGAGACTTCGGGACTAGTAATCCCGGGGAGCTGTTTTTT. Its translation is CATSRDFGTSNPGELFF.

This rearrangement joins TRBV7-6 to TRBJ1-4; D may be TRBD1 (5 bases). CDR3 length equals 15 residues. Germline V gene lookup returns CDR1 SGHVS and CDR2 FNYEAQ. V was cut by 2 bases and J by 8 bases, with 15 bases left in between. This CDR3 reads CASSLHGTEEEKLFF. In nucleotides, the CDR3 is TGTGCCAGCAGCTTACACGGGACGGAGGAAGAAAAACTGTTTTTT.

This sequence joins TRBV11-3 and TRBJ2-7; TRBD2 matches at 9 bases. This CDR3 spans 13 amino acids. Germline V gene sequence: CDR1 SGHNT, CDR2 YENEEA. V lost 5 bases to trimming and J lost 5 bases; unmatched junction nucleotides: 4. The CDR3 sequence is CASSRTSVHEQYF. For the CDR3, the DNA is TGTGCCAGCAGCCGGACTAGCGTCCACGAGCAGTACTTC.

CDR3 in DNA: TGCGCCAGCAGCCTTGACAGGGAAAAACTGTTTTTT. This sequence encodes CASSLDREKLFF. This chain uses TRBV5-1 with TRBJ1-4, with TRBD1 as a possible D gene (6 bases). The germline gives CDR1 SGHRS, CDR2 YFSETQ. This CDR3 is 12 amino acids long. V lost 4 bases to trimming and J lost 8 bases, with 9 bases between them.

The CDR3 is CATSPGRIPIEDNEQFF. The CDR3 nucleotides are TGTGCCACCAGCCCAGGGAGAATTCCTATTGAAGATAATGAGCAGTTCTTC. This sequence joins TRBV24-1 and TRBJ2-1, with D perhaps assigned TRBD1 or TRBD2 (5 bases each). CDR3 length: 17 residues. Per germline, CDR1 KGHDR and CDR2 SFDVKD. The V and J ends lost 7 bases and 7 bases respectively, with 25 bases between them.

V gene TRBV5-4 combines with J gene TRBJ1-2; 9 nucleotides align to TRBD1. The CDR3 extends over 16 amino acids. Germline CDR1 SGHNT, CDR2 YYREEE (reference sequence). J gave up 9 bases and V 2 bases, and 14 bases lay outside the gene matches. CDR3 residues: CASSFPGQQGASSYTF. CDR3 nucleotides: TGTGCCAGCAGCTTCCCCGGGCAACAGGGGGCTAGTAGCTACACCTTC. Full variable domain (missing parts from reference TRBV5-4 and TRBJ1-2): ETGVTQSPTHLIKTRGQQVTLRCSSQSGHNTVSWYQQALGQGPQFIFQYYREEENGRGNFPPRFSGLQFPNYSSELNVNALELDDSALYLCASSFPGQQGASSYTFGSGTRLTVV.

The chain employs TRBV5-1 and TRBJ2-1; TRBD1 aligns across 9 bases. The CDR3 totals 18 residues. V shed 0 bases, J shed 3 bases, and the junction held 10 bases outside the gene matches. The germline V gene has CDR1 SGHRS and CDR2 YFSETQ. The CDR3 loop is CASSLAMGTGGLYNEQFF. The CDR3 region has the DNA TGCGCCAGCAGCTTGGCGATGGGAACAGGGGGCCTCTACAATGAGCAGTTCTTC.

This rearrangement joins TRBV4-1 to TRBJ1-3, with D hard to call. This CDR3 spans 19 amino acids. The germline CDR1 and CDR2 sequences are MGHRA and YSYEKL. V lost 4 bases and J 4 bases, leaving 26 bases between the germline ends. This chain's CDR3 is CASSLPPGRRLTQGNTIYF. The CDR3 bases are TGCGCCAGCAGCCTCCCACCGGGAAGGCGCCTCACGCAAGGAAACACCATATATTTT.

This rearrangement joins TRBV28 to TRBJ1-4; D call uncertain. Deletions cut 5 bases from V and 1 base from J, with 8 bases between. Per germline, CDR1 MDHEN and CDR2 SYDVKM. The CDR3 spans 14 residues. The DNA of the CDR3 is TGTGCCAGCAGTCAGACGGAAACTAATGAAAAACTGTTTTTT. Amino acids: CASSQTETNEKLFF.

V gene TRBV15 combines with J gene TRBJ1-4; D ambiguous. V was cut by 3 bases and J by 8 bases, with 16 bases left in between. Germline CDR1 reads LNHNV; CDR2 reads YYDKDF (reference sequence). The CDR3 loop spans 15 amino acids. The CDR3: CATSRDRGRSEKLFF. CDR3 sequence (DNA): TGTGCCACCAGCAGGGATCGGGGTAGGAGCGAAAAACTGTTTTTT.

The genes are TRBV5-1 and TRBJ2-2; 7 bases match TRBD1. V was clipped by 9 bases and J by 4 bases; unmatched bases: 12. CDR3 length equals 15 residues. Germline V gene lookup returns CDR1 SGHRS and CDR2 YFSETQ. The CDR3 loop reads CATSSGTAITGELFF. The CDR3 region has the DNA TGCGCCACCTCGTCCGGGACAGCTATCACCGGGGAGCTGTTTTTT.

J is TRBJ2-2 and V is TRBV24-1; a weak D match, TRBD1 (5 bases). V was shortened by 9 bases and J by 2 bases, with 12 bases between the two germline ends. The germline V gene encodes CDR1 KGHDR and CDR2 SFDVKD. This CDR3 region has 14 residues. The CDR3 coding sequence is TGTGCCACCCAGAGTAGGGGAAACACCGGGGAGCTGTTTTTT. Translated: CATQSRGNTGELFF.

The gene calls are TRBV7-9 and TRBJ2-2; 14 nucleotides match TRBD2. The length of the CDR3 is 16 residues. Germline V CDR1 and CDR2: SEHNR, FQNEAQ (reference sequence). With 7 bases clipped from V and 7 bases from J, the junction kept 8 bases outside the gene matches. CDR3 sequence reads: CASTEGTSGSHGELFF. In DNA, the CDR3 is TGTGCCAGCACGGAGGGGACTAGCGGGAGTCACGGGGAGCTGTTTTTT.

The chain employs TRBV21-1 and TRBJ2-1; TRBD1 is the table's D call, not checked against the DNA. TRBV21-1 is annotated as a pseudogene. The CDR3 sequence is 16 residues long. CDR3 nucleotides: TGTGCCAGCAGCAAAGCGCCTCCGGACAGGGACAATGAGCAGTTCTTC. Translating gives CASSKAPPDRDNEQFF.

This chain links TRBV6-5 with TRBJ2-7; no clear D gene. V was pared by 5 bases and J by 2 bases, with 16 bases between. CDR3 length: 15 residues. Per germline, CDR1 MNHEY and CDR2 SVGAGI. The CDR3 sequence: CASSPSGPRPYEQYF. CDR3 DNA sequence: TGTGCCAGCAGTCCCTCGGGCCCAAGGCCCTACGAGCAGTACTTC.

The chain combines TRBV5-4 with TRBJ2-1; 8 bases line up with TRBD2. Trimming cost V 4 bases and J 2 bases; bases outside gene matches: 8. The CDR3 runs 16 residues. The V gene's germline CDR1 is SGHNT and CDR2 YYREEE (reference sequence). The DNA for the CDR3 is TGTGCCAGCAGCGCCTTCGGGCGGGAGGCCTACAATGAGCAGTTCTTC. It is translated as CASSAFGREAYNEQFF.

The chain recombines TRBV6-6 with TRBJ2-2, with D possibly TRBD1 on 7 matching bases. Germline V lookup: CDR1 MNHNY, CDR2 SVGAGI (reference sequence). Trimming stripped 5 bases from V and 5 bases from J, with 15 bases between. The CDR3 is made up of 15 amino acids. CDR3 amino acids: CASSTLTGTTGELFF. CDR3 DNA: TGTGCCAGCAGTACCCTGACAGGGACTACCGGGGAGCTGTTTTTT.

A single count supports this clone. DNA for the CDR3: TGTGCCAGCAGTTCCACAGGGGGCATCTCACCCCTCCACTTT. Protein sequence: CASSSTGGISPLHF. The chain couples TRBV28 to TRBJ1-6, with 9 nucleotides matching TRBD1. V lost 4 bases and J lost 10; bases outside the gene matches: 5. The CDR3 is 14 amino acids. Per the germline V gene, CDR1 is MDHEN and CDR2 is SYDVKM.

The gene calls are TRBV19 and TRBJ1-2, with a weak D call TRBD1 (5 bases). Deletions cut 5 bases from V and 7 bases from J, with 17 bases between. The CDR3 consists of 14 residues. Germline lookup yields CDR1 LNHDA and CDR2 SQIVND (reference sequence). The CDR3 spells CASSLTSTGGGYTF. The CDR3 DNA reads as TGTGCCAGTAGTTTAACATCGACCGGGGGTGGCTACACCTTC.

The chain joins TRBV7-2 to TRBJ2-3; possibly TRBD2 for D (5 bases). This CDR3 comprises 14 residues. V dropped 7 bases and J dropped 0 bases, with 11 bases sitting between them. The germline V gene encodes CDR1 SGHTA and CDR2 FQGNSA. CDR3 nucleotides: TGTGCCAGCACGGTGACTATTAGCACAGATACGCAGTATTTT. As protein: CASTVTISTDTQYF. Using reference TRBV7-2 and TRBJ2-3 for the parts outside the CDR3, the full variable domain is GAGVSQSPSNKVTEKGKDVELRCDPISGHTALYWYRQSLGQGLEFLIYFQGNSAPDKSGLPSDRFSAERTGGSVSTLTIQRTQQEDSAVYLCASTVTISTDTQYFGPGTRLTVL.

The rearrangement uses TRBV4-2 and TRBJ1-2, with unresolved D. In germline, CDR1 is LGHNA, CDR2 YNFKEQ. The V gene lost 1 base and the J gene lost 3 bases, with 6 bases spanning the gap. This CDR3 spans 13 amino acids. The CDR3 loop is CASSQGDHYGYTF. The CDR3 coding sequence is TGTGCCAGCAGCCAAGGGGATCACTATGGCTACACCTTC.

The J gene is TRBJ1-1, the V gene TRBV7-8; D ambiguous. Germline V gives CDR1 SGHVS, CDR2 FQNEAQ. Trimming took off 3 bases at V and 4 bases at J, with 9 bases between the two ends. CDR3 length equals 13 residues. CDR3 loop: CASSLTRLTEAFF. Written as DNA, the CDR3 is TGTGCCAGCAGCTTGACAAGGCTCACTGAAGCTTTCTTT.